What follows are 9 T cell receptor beta chains derived from one specimen sequenced in a study of T cells after posttransplantation cyclophosphamide. Busulfan-fludarabine conditioning, marrow transplant, and cyclophosphamide on days +3 and +4 were administered. Method: immunoSEQ multiplex PCR; TCRdb's copy keeps in-frame clones and lacks some. The sample lists some 2,400 clones; about 66% were seen once. This sample comprised PBMCs, obtained 30 days after allogeneic stem cell transplant with posttransplant cyclophosphamide. Receptors originate from a female patient between 50 and 60 years old who received an allogeneic stem cell transplant from a related donor, was CMV-positive, and had no GVHD. The graft donor may account for some of the T cells.

The chain has TRBV10-1 and TRBJ2-1; TRBD2 is a possible D gene (6 bases). CDR1 and CDR2 from the germline V gene are WNHNN and SYGVQD (reference sequence). The CDR3 sequence is 14 residues long. Trimming cost V 2 bases and J 2 bases, with 7 bases left between them. The CDR3 spells CASSERTTYNEQFF. CDR3 sequence (DNA): TGCGCCAGCAGTGAGAGGACTACCTACAATGAGCAGTTCTTC.

This chain connects TRBV7-6 to TRBJ2-1; 8 nucleotides agree with TRBD1. Germline V CDR1 and CDR2: SGHVS, FNYEAQ. With V trimmed by 1 base and J by 0 bases, 11 bases remained unmatched. The CDR3 length is 19 residues. The CDR3 sequence: CASSLVVQGALSSYNEQFF. Here the CDR3 DNA reads TGTGCCAGCAGCTTAGTCGTGCAGGGGGCCTTGAGCTCCTACAATGAGCAGTTCTTC.

This clone was detected once. The chain has TRBV28 and TRBJ1-1, with a weak D call TRBD1 (5 bases). This CDR3 is built from 13 residues. Germline loops: CDR1 MDHEN, CDR2 SYDVKM. Trimming left V 5 bases short and J 4 bases short, with 11 bases between. The CDR3 DNA reads as TGTGCCAGCAGTCCCGCGGGGGGCACTGAAGCTTTCTTT. Protein: CASSPAGGTEAFF.

The rearrangement uses TRBV18 and TRBJ2-7; 9 bases agree with TRBD2. The CDR3 has 14 amino acids. Germline CDR1 KGHSH, CDR2 LQKENI. The ends lost 2 bases at V and 6 bases at J; junction bases unmatched: 5. This CDR3 reads CASSPSGTSSEQYF. CDR3 nucleotides: TGTGCCAGCTCACCATCCGGGACTAGCTCCGAGCAGTACTTC.

The chain has TRBV5-6 and TRBJ2-7, with 9 bases fitting TRBD2. J was trimmed by 0 bases and V by 5 bases; bases with no gene match: 12. The CDR3 contains 17 residues. Germline CDR1 and CDR2: SGHDT and YYEEEE. CDR3 protein: CASSISLAGQSSYEQYF. The CDR3 DNA reads TGTGCCAGCAGTATTAGTCTAGCGGGGCAGAGCTCCTACGAGCAGTACTTC.

In its sample, this clone is hyperexpanded. The J gene is TRBJ1-2, the V gene TRBV5-8; weak D call: TRBD1 (6 bases). This CDR3 has 13 residues. V dropped 6 bases and J dropped 4 bases, with 13 bases sitting between them. From germline, CDR1 is SGHTS and CDR2 YDEGEE. Here the CDR3 reads CASTTTGPYGYTF. The CDR3 nucleotides read TGTGCCAGCACCACGACAGGCCCCTATGGCTACACCTTC.

The chain recombines TRBV27 with TRBJ2-7; no clear D gene. The germline CDR1 and CDR2 sequences are MNHEY and SMNVEV (reference sequence). The CDR3 has 14 residues. V lost 4 bases, J lost 0 bases, and 10 bases lay in between. The CDR3 reads CASSSLRSSYEQYF. CDR3 nucleotides: TGTGCCAGCAGTTCCCTAAGAAGCTCCTACGAGCAGTACTTC.

The chain uses TRBV5-1 and TRBJ1-2; D is possibly TRBD1 (5 bases). Trimming removed 0 bases at V and 2 bases at J, with 11 bases between. The CDR3 contains 15 residues. CDR1 and CDR2 from the germline V gene are SGHRS and YFSETQ. CDR3 region: CASSLAGQGNYGYTF. DNA for the CDR3: TGCGCCAGCAGCTTGGCCGGGCAGGGAAACTATGGCTACACCTTC.

This clone turned up a few times. The chain joins TRBV5-1 to TRBJ1-6; tentative D call: TRBD1 (5 bases). Trimming shortened V by 4 bases and J by 4 bases, and 12 bases separated the two germline ends. The CDR3 runs to 15 residues. Germline CDR1 is SGHRS and CDR2 is YFSETQ. This CDR3 is CASSVDSAYNSPLHF. Here the CDR3 DNA reads TGCGCCAGCAGCGTCGACAGTGCTTATAATTCACCCCTCCACTTT.